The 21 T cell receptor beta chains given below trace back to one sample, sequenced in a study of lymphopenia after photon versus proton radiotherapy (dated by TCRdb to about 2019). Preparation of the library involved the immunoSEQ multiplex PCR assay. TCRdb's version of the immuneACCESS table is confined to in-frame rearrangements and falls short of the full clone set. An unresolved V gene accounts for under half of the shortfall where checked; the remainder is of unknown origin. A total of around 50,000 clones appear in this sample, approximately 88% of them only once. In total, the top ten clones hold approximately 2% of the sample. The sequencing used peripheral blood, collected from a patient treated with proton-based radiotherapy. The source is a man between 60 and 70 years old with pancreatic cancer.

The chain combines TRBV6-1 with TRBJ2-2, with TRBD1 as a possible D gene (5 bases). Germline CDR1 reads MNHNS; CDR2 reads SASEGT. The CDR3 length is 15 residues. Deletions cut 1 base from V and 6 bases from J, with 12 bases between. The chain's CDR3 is CASSEGSGRAGELFF. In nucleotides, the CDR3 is TGTGCCAGCAGTGAAGGGTCAGGGCGAGCCGGGGAGCTGTTTTTT.

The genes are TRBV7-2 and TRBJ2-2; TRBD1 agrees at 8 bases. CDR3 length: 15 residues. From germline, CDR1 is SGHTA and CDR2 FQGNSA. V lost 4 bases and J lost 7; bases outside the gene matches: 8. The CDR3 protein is CASSSAGGRDGELFF. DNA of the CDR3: TGTGCCAGCAGCTCAGCAGGGGGCAGGGACGGGGAGCTGTTTTTT.

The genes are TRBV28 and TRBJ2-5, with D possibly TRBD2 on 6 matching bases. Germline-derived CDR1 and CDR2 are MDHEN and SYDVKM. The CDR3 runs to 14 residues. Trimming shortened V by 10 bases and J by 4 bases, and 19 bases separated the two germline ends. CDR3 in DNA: TGTGCCATCAACGGCCCCGGAGGGGTAGAGACCCAGTACTTC. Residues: CAINGPGGVETQYF.

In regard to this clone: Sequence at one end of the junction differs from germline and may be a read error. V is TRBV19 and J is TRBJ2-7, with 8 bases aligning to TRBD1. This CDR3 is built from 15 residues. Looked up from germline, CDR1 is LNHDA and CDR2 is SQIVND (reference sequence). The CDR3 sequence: CASRPLDRASNEQYF. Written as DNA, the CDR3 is TGTGCCAGTAGACCCTTGGACAGGGCCTCCAACGAGCAGTACTTC.

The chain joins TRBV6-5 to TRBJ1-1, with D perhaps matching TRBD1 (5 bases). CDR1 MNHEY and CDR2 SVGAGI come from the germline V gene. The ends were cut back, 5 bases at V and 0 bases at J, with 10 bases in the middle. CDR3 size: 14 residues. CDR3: CASSTGLMNTEAFF. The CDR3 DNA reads TGTGCCAGCAGTACGGGACTGATGAACACTGAAGCTTTCTTT.

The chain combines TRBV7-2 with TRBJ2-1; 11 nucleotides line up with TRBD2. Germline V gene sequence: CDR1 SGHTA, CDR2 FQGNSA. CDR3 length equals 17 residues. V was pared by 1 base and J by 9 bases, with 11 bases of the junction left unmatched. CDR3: CASSLGAPLAGVGEQFF. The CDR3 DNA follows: TGTGCCAGCAGCTTAGGGGCCCCACTAGCGGGAGTGGGTGAGCAGTTCTTC.

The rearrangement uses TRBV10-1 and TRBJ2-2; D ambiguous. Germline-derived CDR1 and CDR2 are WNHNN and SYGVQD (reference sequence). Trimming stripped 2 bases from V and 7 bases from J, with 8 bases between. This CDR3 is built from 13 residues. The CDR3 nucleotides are TGCGCCAGCAGTGAGGACCGCTACGGGGAGCTGTTTTTT. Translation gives CASSEDRYGELFF.

The CDR3 DNA sequence: TGTGCCAGCAGTAGCGGCCGGGCGGGAGAACGCGAGCAGTTCTTC. This gives the protein CASSSGRAGEREQFF. The genes are TRBV6-6 and TRBJ2-1; TRBD2 matches at 7 bases. J was trimmed by 10 bases and V by 5 bases; bases with no gene match: 14. Germline V gene sequence: CDR1 MNHNY, CDR2 SVGAGI (reference sequence). The CDR3 totals 15 residues.

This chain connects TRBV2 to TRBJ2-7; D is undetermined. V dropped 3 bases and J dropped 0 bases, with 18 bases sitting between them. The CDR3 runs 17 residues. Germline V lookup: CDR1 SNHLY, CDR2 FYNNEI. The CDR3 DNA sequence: TGTGCCAGCAGTGACGAGGTCGGTTACGGTAGCTCCTACGAGCAGTACTTC. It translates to CASSDEVGYGSSYEQYF.

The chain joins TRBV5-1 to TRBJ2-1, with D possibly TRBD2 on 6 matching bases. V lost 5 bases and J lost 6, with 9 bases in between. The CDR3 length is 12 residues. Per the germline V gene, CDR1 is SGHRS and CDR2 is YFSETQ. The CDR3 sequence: CASRPEGNEQFF. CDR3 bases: TGCGCCAGCAGACCGGAGGGCAATGAGCAGTTCTTC.

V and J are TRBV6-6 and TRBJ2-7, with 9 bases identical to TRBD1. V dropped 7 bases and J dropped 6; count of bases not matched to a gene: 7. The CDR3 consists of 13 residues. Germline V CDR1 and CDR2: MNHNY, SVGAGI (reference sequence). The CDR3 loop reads CASTNRGRREQYF. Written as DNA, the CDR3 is TGTGCCAGCACCAACAGGGGGCGCCGCGAGCAGTACTTC.

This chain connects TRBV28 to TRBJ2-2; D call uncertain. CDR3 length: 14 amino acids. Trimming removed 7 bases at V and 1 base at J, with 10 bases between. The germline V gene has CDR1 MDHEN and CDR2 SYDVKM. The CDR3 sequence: CASKPVVNTGELFF. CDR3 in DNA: TGTGCCAGCAAACCCGTGGTGAACACCGGGGAGCTGTTTTTT. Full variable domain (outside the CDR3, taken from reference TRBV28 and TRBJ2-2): DVKVTQSSRYLVKRTGEKVFLECVQDMDHENMFWYRQDPGLGLRLIYFSYDVKMKEKGDIPEGYSVSREKKERFSLILESASTNQTSMYLCASKPVVNTGELFFGEGSRLTVL.

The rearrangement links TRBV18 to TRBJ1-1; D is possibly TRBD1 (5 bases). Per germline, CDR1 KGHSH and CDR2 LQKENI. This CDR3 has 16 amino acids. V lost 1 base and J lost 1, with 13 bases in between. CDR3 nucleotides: TGTGCCAGCTCACCACTAGGTCCCCAGGGGAACACTGAAGCTTTCTTT. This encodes CASSPLGPQGNTEAFF.

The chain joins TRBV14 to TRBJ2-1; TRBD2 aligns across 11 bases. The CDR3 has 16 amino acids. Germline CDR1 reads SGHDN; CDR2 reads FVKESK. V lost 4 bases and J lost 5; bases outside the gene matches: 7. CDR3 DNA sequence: TGTGCCAGCAGCCCACTCCTTAGCGGGGGGGACAATGAGCAGTTCTTC. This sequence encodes CASSPLLSGGDNEQFF.

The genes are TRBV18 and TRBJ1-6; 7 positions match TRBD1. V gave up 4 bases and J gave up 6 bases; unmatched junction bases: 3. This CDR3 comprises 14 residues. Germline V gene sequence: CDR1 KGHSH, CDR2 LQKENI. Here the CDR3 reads CASSLDRANSPLHF. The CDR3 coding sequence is TGTGCCAGCTCACTCGACAGGGCTAATTCACCCCTCCACTTT.

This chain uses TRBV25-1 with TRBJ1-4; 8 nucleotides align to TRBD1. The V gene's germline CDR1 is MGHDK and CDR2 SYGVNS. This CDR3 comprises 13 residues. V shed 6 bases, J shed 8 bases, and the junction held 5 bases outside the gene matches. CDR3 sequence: CASSRDRNEKLFF. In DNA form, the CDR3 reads TGTGCCAGCAGCCGGGACAGGAACGAAAAACTGTTTTTT.

CDR3 bases: TGTGCCAGCAGCTTGGCCGGGGCAGGGAACTATGGCTACACCTTC. It codes for CASSLAGAGNYGYTF. The chain links TRBV5-5 to TRBJ1-2; TRBD1 might be the D (5 bases). The CDR3 consists of 15 residues. Germline lookup yields CDR1 SGHKS and CDR2 YYEKEE (reference sequence). The germline V and J ends were trimmed by 0 bases and 2 bases, with 11 bases remaining between them.

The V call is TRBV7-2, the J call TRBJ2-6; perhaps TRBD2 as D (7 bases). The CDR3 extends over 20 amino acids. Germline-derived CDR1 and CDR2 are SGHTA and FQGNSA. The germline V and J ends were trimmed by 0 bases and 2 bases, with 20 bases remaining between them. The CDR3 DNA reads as TGTGCCAGCAGCTTAGCCCGGGGGAGGGGGACCCAGGCTGGGGCCAACGTCCTGACTTTC. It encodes CASSLARGRGTQAGANVLTF.

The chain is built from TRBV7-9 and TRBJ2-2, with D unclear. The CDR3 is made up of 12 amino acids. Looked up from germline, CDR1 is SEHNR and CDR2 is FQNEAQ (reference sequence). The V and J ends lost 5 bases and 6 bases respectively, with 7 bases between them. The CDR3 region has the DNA TGTGCCAGCAGCCTAGAGGCCGGGGAGCTGTTTTTT. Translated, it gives CASSLEAGELFF. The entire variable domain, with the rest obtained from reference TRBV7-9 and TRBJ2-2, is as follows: DTGVSQNPRHKITKRGQNVTFRCDPISEHNRLYWYRQTLGQGPEFLTYFQNEAQLEKSRLLSDRFSAERPKGSFSTLEIQRTEQGDSAMYLCASSLEAGELFFGEGSRLTVL.

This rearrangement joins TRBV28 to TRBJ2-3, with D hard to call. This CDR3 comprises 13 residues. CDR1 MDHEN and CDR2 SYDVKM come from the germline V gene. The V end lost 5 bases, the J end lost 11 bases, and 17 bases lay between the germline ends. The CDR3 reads CASSPDRTSKQYF. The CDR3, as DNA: TGTGCCAGCAGTCCCGACCGCACCTCCAAGCAGTATTTT. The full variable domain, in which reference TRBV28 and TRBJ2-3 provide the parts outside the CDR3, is DVKVTQSSRYLVKRTGEKVFLECVQDMDHENMFWYRQDPGLGLRLIYFSYDVKMKEKGDIPEGYSVSREKKERFSLILESASTNQTSMYLCASSPDRTSKQYFGPGTRLTVL.

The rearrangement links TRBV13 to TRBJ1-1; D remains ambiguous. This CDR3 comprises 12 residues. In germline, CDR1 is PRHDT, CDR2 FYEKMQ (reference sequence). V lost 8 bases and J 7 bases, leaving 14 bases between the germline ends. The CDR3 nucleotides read TGTGCCAGCGCCACTCAACAGCTTGAAGCTTTCTTT. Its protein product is CASATQQLEAFF.